The next 24 T cell receptor beta chains were all read from a single sample in a study of post-analysis software for immune sequencing data. Study conclusions and caveats: Four or five TRBV segments (TRBV5-6, TRBV5-1 and TRBV20-1 among them) occurred more frequently in patients than in controls.

cDNA libraries for TCR beta contained unique molecular identifiers. TCRdb ran MiXCR on the PCR reads and lists one entry per CDR3 protein. Seen here are approximately 360,000 distinct CDR3 sequences, roughly 38% observed once, and the top ten hold around an eighth. Antigen specificity for these receptors is unknown. Sequenced input: blood. Receptor source: a girl aged 10 to 17 with multiple sclerosis.

As for this clonotype: No DNA is shown, since the ends of the CDR3 on it are uncertain; the CDR3 is the one TCRdb lists. CDR3 residues: CASSRGPGWRMSSSSGQGQDEQFF. V is TRBV11-2 and J is TRBJ2-1; TRBD1 is taken as the D call from the table, unchecked against the DNA. The CDR3 contains 24 residues when both ends are counted. Germline CDR1 is SGHAT and CDR2 is FQNNGV.

This clonotype showed up just a few times. The chain carries TRBV7-9 and TRBJ2-7; 9 nucleotides align to TRBD1. The J call may not be correct, given that the DNA end is closer to TRBJ2-5. Germline V gene data show CDR1 as SEHNR and CDR2 as FQNEAQ (reference sequence). The CDR3 runs 16 residues. In nucleotides, the CDR3 is TGTGCCAGCAACTCCCTCCTTACAGGGGGCGAGGAGACCCAGTACTTC. This translates into CASNSLLTGGEETQYF.

The chain has TRBV29-1 and TRBJ2-7; perhaps TRBD1 as D (5 bases). The ends were cut back, 4 bases at V and 5 bases at J, with 12 bases in the middle. CDR3 length equals 12 residues. Germline CDR1 SQVTM, CDR2 ANQGSEA. CDR3 sequence: CSVVQVWNEQYF. As DNA, the CDR3 is TGCAGCGTTGTACAGGTCTGGAACGAGCAGTACTTC.

The V call is TRBV28, the J call TRBJ1-2, with 7 bases aligning to TRBD1. J gave up 6 bases and V 5 bases, and 9 bases lay outside the gene matches. Germline V gene data show CDR1 as MDHEN and CDR2 as SYDVKM. The CDR3 runs to 14 residues. The CDR3 protein is CASSQPTGWDGYTF. The CDR3 coding sequence is TGTGCCAGCAGTCAACCGACAGGGTGGGATGGCTACACCTTC.

The gene calls are TRBV19 and TRBJ2-6; maybe TRBD1 (5 bases). Trimming removed 7 bases from V and 4 bases from J, with 11 bases in between. The CDR3 has 14 residues. Germline V gives CDR1 LNHDA, CDR2 SQIVND (reference sequence). The CDR3 sequence is CASKQDQGANVLTF. For the CDR3, the DNA is TGTGCCAGTAAACAGGATCAAGGGGCCAACGTCCTGACTTTC.

The CDR3: CASSSQGRGMETQYF. CDR3 nucleotides: TGCGCCAGCAGCTCCCAGGGGAGGGGAATGGAGACCCAGTACTTC. V gene TRBV5-1 combines with J gene TRBJ2-5, with D possibly matching TRBD2 (7 bases). The CDR3 consists of 15 residues. V dropped 3 bases and J dropped 5 bases, with 17 bases sitting between them. CDR1 and CDR2 (germline): SGHRS, YFSETQ.

The genes are TRBV6-6 and TRBJ2-3, with D perhaps matching TRBD1 or TRBD2 (5 bases each). V was pared by 4 bases and J by 1 base, with 12 bases between. This CDR3 region has 15 residues. Germline CDR1 reads MNHNY; CDR2 reads SVGAGI (reference sequence). The CDR3 DNA is TGTGCCAGCAGTTGGGGGAGCGGTGGCACAGATACGCAGTATTTT. Translation gives CASSWGSGGTDTQYF.

This clonotype was counted between two and nine times. CDR3 nucleotide sequence: TGTGCCAGCAGTCATAGGAGGACTAGCGGGGGCCTCCGTGCTAGCACAGATACGCAGTATTTT. It codes for CASSHRRTSGGLRASTDTQYF. V and J are TRBV12-3 or TRBV12-4 and TRBJ2-3; TRBD2 matches at 13 bases. Losses at the gene ends were 5 bases for V and 0 bases for J; bases not matched to a gene: 17. This CDR3 contains 21 residues.

This clonotype was counted many times. The chain is built from TRBV5-5 and TRBJ1-1, with D possibly TRBD1 on 6 matching bases. The CDR3 loop spans 14 amino acids. The ends were cut back, 0 bases at V and 8 bases at J, with 14 bases in the middle. Looked up from germline, CDR1 is SGHKS and CDR2 is YYEKEE (reference sequence). CDR3 nucleotides: TGTGCCAGCAGCTTGGAGGGAGGGGGAATGGAAGCTTTCTTT. Translating it yields CASSLEGGGMEAFF.

The gene calls are TRBV5-1 and TRBJ1-3; 10 nucleotides align to TRBD1. V lost 4 bases and J lost 3; bases outside the gene matches: 7. Germline CDR1 reads SGHRS; CDR2 reads YFSETQ. CDR3 length: 16 amino acids. The DNA of the CDR3 is TGCGCCAGCAGCCCGGTGACAGGGGGCAATGGAAACACCATATATTTT. Translation: CASSPVTGGNGNTIYF.

This clonotype was picked up a small number of times. The J gene is TRBJ1-2, the V gene TRBV7-2, with D possibly TRBD1 on 5 matching bases. From germline, CDR1 is SGHTA and CDR2 FQGNSA. Trimming took 3 bases from V and 4 from J, leaving 9 bases between them. The CDR3 has 13 residues. Here the CDR3 DNA reads TGTGCCAGCAGCTTGCCAGGGACCTATGGCTACACCTTC. Translated, it gives CASSLPGTYGYTF.

The chain uses TRBV21-1 and TRBJ2-3; TRBD2 is the table's D call and was not checked against the DNA. TRBV21-1 is a known pseudogene. The CDR3 is 14 amino acids. The CDR3 sequence: CASSREDWEDTQYF. In DNA form, the CDR3 reads TGTGCCAGCAGCAGGGAGGACTGGGAAGATACGCAGTATTTT.

This clonotype was observed a few times. CDR3 coding DNA: TGTGCCAGCAGTTCTATGACAGGCTATAATGGCTACACCTTC. It is translated as CASSSMTGYNGYTF. This chain uses TRBV12-3 or TRBV12-4 with TRBJ1-2; D may be TRBD1 (6 bases). This CDR3 is 14 amino acids long. V was pared by 4 bases and J by 6 bases, with 15 bases between.

This rearrangement joins TRBV7-2 to TRBJ2-3, with 12 bases fitting TRBD2. Germline CDR1 SGHTA, CDR2 FQGNSA. Unmatched junction bases numbered 3, after V lost 4 bases and J lost 4 bases. The CDR3 has 15 residues. The CDR3 is CASSSGLAGSDTQYF. CDR3 sequence (DNA): TGTGCCAGCAGCTCCGGACTAGCGGGGTCAGATACGCAGTATTTT.

This chain links TRBV29-1 with TRBJ2-5; no reliable D call. The CDR3 length is 12 residues. The V end lost 7 bases, the J end lost 0 bases, and 9 bases lay between the germline ends. Germline V CDR1 and CDR2: SQVTM, ANQGSEA. The CDR3 DNA is TGCAGCGCCAGGACGAACCAAGAGACCCAGTACTTC. It codes for CSARTNQETQYF.

For the CDR3, the DNA is TGTGCCAGCAGCCTAAACAGGGGGCACGGCTACACCTTC. Its protein product is CASSLNRGHGYTF. This chain joins TRBV5-6 and TRBJ1-2, with 9 bases identical to TRBD1. Looked up from germline, CDR1 is SGHDT and CDR2 is YYEEEE. V lost 4 bases to trimming and J lost 8 bases; unmatched junction nucleotides: 6. CDR3 length: 13 residues.

The sample holds a few counts of this clonotype. This chain uses TRBV29-1 with TRBJ2-1; no firm D call. The germline V and J ends were trimmed by 6 bases and 3 bases, with 15 bases remaining between them. Germline CDR1 SQVTM, CDR2 ANQGSEA. The CDR3 extends over 14 amino acids. This CDR3 reads CSVHRPPNYNEQFF. DNA of the CDR3: TGCAGCGTCCACCGGCCCCCCAACTACAATGAGCAGTTCTTC.

The chain has TRBV7-9 and TRBJ2-2, with D possibly being TRBD1 or TRBD2 (6 bases each). This CDR3 spans 16 amino acids. CDR1 is SEHNR and CDR2 is FQNEAQ in the germline V gene (reference sequence). The V gene lost 5 bases and the J gene lost 3 bases, with 16 bases spanning the gap. CDR3 loop: CASSPLRGGDTGELFF. Here the CDR3 DNA reads TGTGCCAGCAGCCCACTCAGGGGAGGCGACACCGGGGAGCTGTTTTTT.

A few counts support this clonotype. The chain is built from TRBV5-1 and TRBJ2-7; 8 bases match TRBD2. The CDR3 covers 18 residues. V dropped 0 bases and J dropped 2; count of bases not matched to a gene: 13. Germline values: CDR1 SGHRS, CDR2 YFSETQ. The CDR3 nucleotides are TGCGCCAGCAGCTTGGTTGGAAGCGGGGGCCTTTCCCCCTACGAGCAGTACTTC. Residues: CASSLVGSGGLSPYEQYF.

This clonotype was seen only a few times. The rearrangement links TRBV4-3 to TRBJ2-7; 8 positions agree with TRBD1. The CDR3 sequence is 14 residues long. The germline V gene encodes CDR1 LGHNA and CDR2 YSLEER. Germline trimming cut 3 bases from V and 3 bases from J; bases unmatched to any gene: 4. CDR3 protein: CASSQGTGFYEQYF. The CDR3 nucleotides are TGCGCCAGCAGCCAGGGGACAGGTTTCTACGAGCAGTACTTC.

This clonotype was seen a few times. The gene calls are TRBV5-1 and TRBJ2-6; possible D gene TRBD1, 6 bases. Germline CDR1 is SGHRS and CDR2 is YFSETQ. V lost 0 bases and J 0 bases, leaving 10 bases between the germline ends. This CDR3 is 17 amino acids long. The CDR3 loop is CASSLGQANSGANVLTF. CDR3 in DNA: TGCGCCAGCAGCTTGGGACAGGCTAACTCTGGGGCCAACGTCCTGACTTTC.

This clonotype was detected only a few times. This rearrangement joins TRBV27 to TRBJ2-7; 8 nucleotides line up with TRBD1. V lost 2 bases, J lost 3 bases, and 3 bases stayed unmatched. The CDR3 covers 14 residues. Germline assignment: CDR1 MNHEY and CDR2 SMNVEV (reference sequence). CDR3 DNA: TGTGCCAGCAGTTTACAGGGGGCAAACTACGAGCAGTACTTC. It codes for CASSLQGANYEQYF.

This chain links TRBV7-2 with TRBJ1-5; 8 bases match TRBD1. This CDR3 contains 13 residues. Germline CDR1 SGHTA, CDR2 FQGNSA. V was clipped by 6 bases and J by 7 bases; unmatched bases: 5. The CDR3 DNA follows: TGTGCCAGCAGACCAGGGGGCGGACAGCCCCAGCATTTT. This codes for CASRPGGGQPQHF.

This clonotype was detected a few times. The rearrangement links TRBV11-2 to TRBJ2-3; tentative D call: TRBD1 (5 bases). Germline CDR1 reads SGHAT; CDR2 reads FQNNGV. Trimming cost V 0 bases and J 5 bases, with 6 bases left between them. The CDR3 has 13 residues. In nucleotides, the CDR3 is TGTGCCAGCAGCTTAGAGCAGGGAGATACGCAGTATTTT. Its protein product is CASSLEQGDTQYF. The full variable domain, with the rest looked up from reference TRBV11-2 and TRBJ2-3, is EAGVAQSPRYKIIEKRQSVAFWCNPISGHATLYWYQQILGQGPKLLIQFQNNGVVDDSQLPKDRFSAERLKGVDSTLKIQPAKLEDSAVYLCASSLEQGDTQYFGPGTRLTVL.